This is a list of T cell receptor beta chains from one sample in a study of cytomegalovirus exposure and HLA in healthy donors. The method was immunoSEQ multiplex PCR; TCRdb's version includes in-frame clones alone and lacks a portion of them. In the table there are some 130,000 clones, over 60% of which are singletons. The sequenced sample consisted of PBMCs. These receptors all stem from a young man in good health and CMV-seronegative. The CDR3 runs from the conserved cysteine through the conserved F or W. D genes are given only for firm matches. Expanded clones get a size class; other rows say once, few or many, or leave the size out.

cdr3_nt	cdr3_aa	v_call	j_call	clone_size	d_call
TGTGCCAGCAGCTCGACTCGGGACTCTAAAGAGACCCAGTACTTC	CASSSTRDSKETQYF	TRBV7-9	TRBJ2-5	NA	NA
TGTGCCAGCAGTTTCGCAGGTTCGAATCAGCCCCAGCATTTT	CASSFAGSNQPQHF	TRBV27	TRBJ1-5	few	NA
TGTGCCAGCAGTTACACTAGCAGGAGCCCCTACAATGAGCAGTTCTTC	CASSYTSRSPYNEQFF	TRBV6-5	TRBJ2-1	NA	NA
TGCGCCAGCATGGAGGGATGGGTGGATGAAAAACTGTTTTTT	CASMEGWVDEKLFF	TRBV5-1	TRBJ1-4	NA	NA
TGCGCCAGCAGCTTGTTTCGGGAGGGCCAAGGAAACATTCAGTACTTC	CASSLFREGQGNIQYF	TRBV5-1	TRBJ2-4	NA	TRBD2
TGTGCCAGCAGCCCCGGGACAGCAAGCTCCTACGAGCAGTACTTC	CASSPGTASSYEQYF	TRBV5-6	TRBJ2-7	NA	TRBD1
TGTGCCAGCAGTTTACCGCCGGGCAATGAGCAGTTCTTC	CASSLPPGNEQFF	TRBV28	TRBJ2-1	NA	NA
TGTGCCAGCAGCTTAGTTTTACAGGGACCCTTTGAGACCCAGTACTTC	CASSLVLQGPFETQYF	TRBV7-8	TRBJ2-5	NA	NA
TGCGCCAGCAGCCGTTCGATACCCGCTCGAACAGGATCCAATCAGCCCCAGCATTTT	CASSRSIPARTGSNQPQHF	TRBV5-1	TRBJ1-5	once	NA
TGCGCCAGCAGCGCCCTAACTAGCGGGTCCTACAATGAGCAGTTCTTC	CASSALTSGSYNEQFF	TRBV5-1	TRBJ2-1	NA	TRBD2
TGTGCCAGCACCCAGGCGGGGGGCGCTGGCCCAGCGTACTTC	CASTQAGGAGPAYF	TRBV6-5	TRBJ2-5	NA	TRBD2
TGTGCCAACCCTTTAAACCGGGGGAACAACTATGGCTACACCTTC	CANPLNRGNNYGYTF	TRBV2	TRBJ1-2	NA	NA
TGTGCCAGCAGTAGATCAAGCAGCAATCAGCCCCAGCATTTT	CASSRSSSNQPQHF	TRBV27	TRBJ1-5	few	NA
TGTGCCATCAGTGGCGGGGGGACGTCCTACGAGCAGTACTTC	CAISGGGTSYEQYF	TRBV10-3	TRBJ2-7	NA	TRBD2
TGTGCCAGCAGTGAACAAGGGGGGGCAGGGCAGCCCCAGCATTTT	CASSEQGGAGQPQHF	TRBV2	TRBJ1-5	NA	NA
TGTGCCAGCAGCCTTGCCGGGACAGGGGGGTCCTACGAGCAGTACTTC	CASSLAGTGGSYEQYF	TRBV27	TRBJ2-7	NA	TRBD1
TGCGCCAGCAGCCATCCCGGGACACGCTACGAGCAGTACTTC	CASSHPGTRYEQYF	TRBV4-1	TRBJ2-7	NA	NA
TGTGCCTGGAGTTCTCTTCCTACAGGGAGAGGAAACACCATATATTTT	CAWSSLPTGRGNTIYF	TRBV30	TRBJ1-3	NA	NA
TGTGCCAGCCAGGGGGCCCTCCTGAGCACCTACGAGCAGTACTTC	CASQGALLSTYEQYF	TRBV2	TRBJ2-7	few	TRBD1
TGTGCCAGCTCCCCTAGCGGGGTCGGAGAGCTGTTTTTT	CASSPSGVGELFF	TRBV7-8	TRBJ2-2	few	TRBD2
TGTGCCAGCAGCCCCGGGACAGGGCTGTTTTTT	CASSPGTGLFF	TRBV6-5	TRBJ1-4	NA	TRBD1
TGCGCCAGCAGCTTGCGGGGCGGGAGTAACAATGAGCAGTTCTTC	CASSLRGGSNNEQFF	TRBV5-1	TRBJ2-1	NA	TRBD2
TGTGCCAGCAGCTTGGCGACAGGGGGGGATACGCAGTATTTT	CASSLATGGDTQYF	TRBV5-4	TRBJ2-3	NA	TRBD1
TGTGCCTGGAGCCCAGGGGCTGGCTATGGCTACACCTTC	CAWSPGAGYGYTF	TRBV30	TRBJ1-2	NA	NA
TGTGCCAGCAGCTTAAGTGACGGACAGGGGTATGAGCAGTACTTC	CASSLSDGQGYEQYF	TRBV7-6	TRBJ2-7	NA	TRBD1
TGTGCCAGCTCACCACGCGGAGACAGAGAATTAGTCTTT	CASSPRGDRELVF	TRBV18	TRBJ1-1	few	NA
TGTGCCAGCAGCTTGGTGGGTCGGGAAACCGGGGAGCTGTTTTTT	CASSLVGRETGELFF	TRBV5-6	TRBJ2-2	NA	NA
TGCGCCAGCAGCTTGAGGGACAGGGGTCCGGAACTGTTTTTT	CASSLRDRGPELFF	TRBV5-1	TRBJ1-4	NA	TRBD1
TGTGCCAGTAGTAACCCTAGCGGGAGGGCCCCAGATACGCAGTATTTT	CASSNPSGRAPDTQYF	TRBV19	TRBJ2-3	NA	TRBD2
TGTGCCAGTAGTGGACAGGGTCAGGAGACCCAGTACTTC	CASSGQGQETQYF	TRBV19	TRBJ2-5	NA	TRBD1
TGTGCCAGCAGCTTATGGGGACTAGCGTTAATGAATGAGCAGTTCTTC	CASSLWGLALMNEQFF	TRBV7-8	TRBJ2-1	NA	TRBD2
TGTGCCAGCAGCCAAGGCAGGGATGGGACTGAAGCTTTCTTT	CASSQGRDGTEAFF	TRBV4-2	TRBJ1-1	few	NA
TGTGCCTGCTACCAGGGCAATGAGCAGTTCTTC	CACYQGNEQFF	TRBV30	TRBJ2-1	NA	NA
TGTGCCAGCTCACGGACAGGGGGCTATGGCTACACCTTC	CASSRTGGYGYTF	TRBV18	TRBJ1-2	NA	TRBD1
TGTGCCACCAGCAGAGTCGGCGGGAGCCCGCCATTCTCCTACGAGCAGTACTTC	CATSRVGGSPPFSYEQYF	TRBV15	TRBJ2-7	NA	TRBD2
TGCGCCAGCAGCCAAACTCCTTCCTACGAGCAGTACTTC	CASSQTPSYEQYF	TRBV4-1	TRBJ2-7	NA	NA
TGTGCCAGCAGTGTAACAGGGAATTCCTACGAGCAGTACTTC	CASSVTGNSYEQYF	TRBV6-1	TRBJ2-7	NA	NA
TGTGCCAGCTCCAATTCTAGCAATCAGCCCCAGCATTTT	CASSNSSNQPQHF	TRBV18	TRBJ1-5	NA	NA
TGTGCCAGCAGCACGCAGGGGACCCAAGAGACCCAGTACTTC	CASSTQGTQETQYF	TRBV9	TRBJ2-5	few	NA
TGTGCCAGCAGCGTGGGGACTAGCGGGAGAGAGTTCTTC	CASSVGTSGREFF	TRBV7-9	TRBJ2-1	NA	TRBD2
TGTGCCAGCAGCGTAGCAGCGGGAGTGTACGAGCAGTACTTC	CASSVAAGVYEQYF	TRBV9	TRBJ2-7	once	TRBD2
TGTGCCAGCAGTGAAGTTGGGACTAGCGGCCCCTACGAGCAGTACTTC	CASSEVGTSGPYEQYF	TRBV6-1	TRBJ2-7	NA	TRBD2
TGTGCCAGCAGTTACTCGAACAGGGGCAATCAGCCCCAGCATTTT	CASSYSNRGNQPQHF	TRBV6-5	TRBJ1-5	NA	NA
TGTGCCATCAGTGTATCCGGACAGGGGGCATCCTACAATGAGCAGTTCTTC	CAISVSGQGASYNEQFF	TRBV10-3	TRBJ2-1	NA	TRBD1
TGCGCCAGCAGGGGGGCCGGGTTAGGGGAGACCCAGTACTTC	CASRGAGLGETQYF	TRBV10-2	TRBJ2-5	NA	NA
TGTGCCAGCATGCCACTAGCGGGGGGGTGGGATGAGCAGTTCTTC	CASMPLAGGWDEQFF	TRBV6-6	TRBJ2-1	NA	TRBD2
TGTGCCAGCAAAATGCGGGACAGGGAGACCCAGTACTTC	CASKMRDRETQYF	TRBV5-4	TRBJ2-5	NA	TRBD1